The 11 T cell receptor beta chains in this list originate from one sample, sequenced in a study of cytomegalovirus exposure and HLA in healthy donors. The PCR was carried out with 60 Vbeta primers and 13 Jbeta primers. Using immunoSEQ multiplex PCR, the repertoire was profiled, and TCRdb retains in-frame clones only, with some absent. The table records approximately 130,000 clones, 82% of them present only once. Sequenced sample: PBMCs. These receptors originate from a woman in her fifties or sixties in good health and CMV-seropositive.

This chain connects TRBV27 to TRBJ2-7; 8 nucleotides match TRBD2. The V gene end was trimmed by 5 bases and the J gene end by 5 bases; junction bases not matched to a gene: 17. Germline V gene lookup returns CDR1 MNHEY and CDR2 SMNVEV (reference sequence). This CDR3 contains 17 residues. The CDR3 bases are TGTGCCAGCAGTATAGCGCCGCGGACTAGCTATCTCCACGAGCAGTACTTC. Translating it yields CASSIAPRTSYLHEQYF.

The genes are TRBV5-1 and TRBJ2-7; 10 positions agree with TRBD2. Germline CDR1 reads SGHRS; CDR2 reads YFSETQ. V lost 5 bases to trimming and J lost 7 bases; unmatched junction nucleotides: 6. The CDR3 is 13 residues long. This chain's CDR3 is CASRSSGGVEQYF. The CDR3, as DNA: TGCGCCAGCAGATCCAGCGGGGGGGTTGAGCAGTACTTC.

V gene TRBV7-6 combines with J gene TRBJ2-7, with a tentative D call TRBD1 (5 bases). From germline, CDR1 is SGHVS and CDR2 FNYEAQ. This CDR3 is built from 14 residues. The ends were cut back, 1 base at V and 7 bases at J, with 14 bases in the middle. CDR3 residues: CASSLEGDIREQYF. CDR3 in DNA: TGTGCCAGCAGCTTAGAAGGGGATATTAGGGAGCAGTACTTC.

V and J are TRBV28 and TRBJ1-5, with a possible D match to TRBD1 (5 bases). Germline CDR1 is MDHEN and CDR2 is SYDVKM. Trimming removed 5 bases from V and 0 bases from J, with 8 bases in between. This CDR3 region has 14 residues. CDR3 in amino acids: CASSNRGSNQPQHF. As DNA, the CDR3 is TGTGCCAGCAGTAATAGGGGTAGCAATCAGCCCCAGCATTTT.

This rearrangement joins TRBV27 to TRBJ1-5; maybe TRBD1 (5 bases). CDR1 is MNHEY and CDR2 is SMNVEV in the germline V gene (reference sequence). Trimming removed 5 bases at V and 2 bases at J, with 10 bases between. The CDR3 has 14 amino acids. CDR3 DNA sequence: TGTGCCAGCAGTCTCGTCAGGGGCAATCAGCCCCAGCATTTT. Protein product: CASSLVRGNQPQHF.

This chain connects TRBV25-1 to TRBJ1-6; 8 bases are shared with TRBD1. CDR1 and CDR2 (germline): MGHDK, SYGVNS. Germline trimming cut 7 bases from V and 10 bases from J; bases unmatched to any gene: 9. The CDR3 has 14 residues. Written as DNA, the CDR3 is TGTGCCAGCACCCGACAGGGGTATCGATCACCCCTCCACTTT. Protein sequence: CASTRQGYRSPLHF.

The CDR3: CAWIFAGGETQYF. The CDR3 DNA is TGTGCCTGGATATTTGCGGGGGGAGAGACCCAGTACTTC. The rearrangement uses TRBV30 and TRBJ2-5; 8 nucleotides align to TRBD2. V was clipped by 4 bases and J by 4 bases; unmatched bases: 5. The length of the CDR3 is 13 residues. Germline CDR1 reads GTSNPN; CDR2 reads SVGIG (reference sequence). The whole variable domain, filled in from reference TRBV30 and TRBJ2-5, reads SQTIHQWPATLVQPVGSPLSLECTVEGTSNPNLYWYRQAAGRGLQLLFYSVGIGQISSEVPQNLSASRPQDRQFILSSKKLLLSDSGFYLCAWIFAGGETQYFGPGTRLLVL.

The CDR3 sequence: CSVGGLGGPNTGELFF. The CDR3 DNA is TGCAGCGTTGGTGGGTTGGGGGGGCCCAACACCGGGGAGCTGTTTTTT. The chain uses TRBV29-1 and TRBJ2-2; D perhaps matches TRBD2 (7 bases). Trimming took off 4 bases at V and 2 bases at J, with 17 bases between the two ends. CDR3 length: 16 residues. Looked up from germline, CDR1 is SQVTM and CDR2 is ANQGSEA.

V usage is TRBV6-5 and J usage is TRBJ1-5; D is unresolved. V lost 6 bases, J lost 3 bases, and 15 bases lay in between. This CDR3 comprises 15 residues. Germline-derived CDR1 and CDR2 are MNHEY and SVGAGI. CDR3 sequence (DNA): TGTGCCAGCAGCCCTCTAGGAGGGCCCAATCAGCCCCAGCATTTT. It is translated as CASSPLGGPNQPQHF.

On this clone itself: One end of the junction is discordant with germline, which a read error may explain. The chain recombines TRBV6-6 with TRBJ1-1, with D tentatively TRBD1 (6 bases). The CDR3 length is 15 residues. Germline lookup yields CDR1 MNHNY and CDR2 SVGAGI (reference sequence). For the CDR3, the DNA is TGTGCCAGCAGTTCCCTCCTAGAATGGGGACAAGCTGATTTATTT. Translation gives CASSSLLEWGQADLF.

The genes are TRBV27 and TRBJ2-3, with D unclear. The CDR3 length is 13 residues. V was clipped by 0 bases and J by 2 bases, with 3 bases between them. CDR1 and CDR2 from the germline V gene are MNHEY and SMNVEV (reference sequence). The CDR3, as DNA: TGTGCCAGCAGTTTATCCTCCACAGATACGCAGTATTTT. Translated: CASSLSSTDTQYF.